A selection of T cell receptor beta chains follows, all from one sample in a study of shared T cell receptors in the human thymus. The data were produced by immunoSEQ multiplex PCR, yet TCRdb's version contains in-frame clones alone and is incomplete. Altogether about 710,000 clones are present, roughly 86% being singletons, with the ten largest covering more than 0.009%. These data are also associated with another study on human thymus T cells.

Sequences were obtained from thymocytes. All receptors come from a boy younger than two with a congenital heart defect. CDR3s include the opening cysteine and the closing phenylalanine or tryptophan. Each record gives: J gene, D gene, clone size, V gene, CDR3 DNA, CDR3 protein. D genes are given only for firm matches. Clone size, where shown, is once, few, many, or a class for clones that have expanded.

j_call: TRBJ2-5
d_call: TRBD2
clone_size: -
v_call: TRBV5-6
cdr3_nt: TGTGCCAGCAAGGCGGGACTAGCGGGGGAAGAGACCCAGTACTTC
cdr3_aa: CASKAGLAGEETQYF

j_call: TRBJ2-1
d_call: TRBD2
clone_size: -
v_call: TRBV28
cdr3_nt: TGTGCCAGCAGTTCCGATAGCGGGGGACCTAATGAGCAGTTCTTC
cdr3_aa: CASSSDSGGPNEQFF

j_call: TRBJ2-7
d_call: -
clone_size: few
v_call: TRBV4-3
cdr3_nt: TGCGCCAGCAGCCAAGATAACAGGACCGAACCCTACGAGCAGTACTTC
cdr3_aa: CASSQDNRTEPYEQYF

j_call: TRBJ2-2
d_call: TRBD1
clone_size: -
v_call: TRBV9
cdr3_nt: TGTGCCAGCAGCCCCCGAAGGAAACAGGGGTTCACCGGGGAGCTGTTTTTT
cdr3_aa: CASSPRRKQGFTGELFF

j_call: TRBJ2-7
d_call: -
clone_size: -
v_call: TRBV28
cdr3_nt: TGTGCCAGCAGTTCGGGCTTCGGGATTTCCTACGAGCAGTACTTC
cdr3_aa: CASSSGFGISYEQYF

j_call: TRBJ1-6
d_call: -
clone_size: -
v_call: TRBV28
cdr3_nt: TGTGCCAGCAGTCCAGGAGGGCAGGGAGCTTATAATTCACCCCTCCACTTT
cdr3_aa: CASSPGGQGAYNSPLHF

j_call: TRBJ1-2
d_call: -
clone_size: -
v_call: TRBV6-5
cdr3_nt: TGTGCCAGCAGTTACTCGAGGGCCGGACAGAACTATGGCTACACCTTC
cdr3_aa: CASSYSRAGQNYGYTF

j_call: TRBJ1-5
d_call: -
clone_size: -
v_call: TRBV19
cdr3_nt: TGTGCCAGTAGTGGGAGGTATAGCAATCAGCCCCAGCATTTT
cdr3_aa: CASSGRYSNQPQHF

j_call: TRBJ2-7
d_call: TRBD1
clone_size: -
v_call: TRBV28
cdr3_nt: TGTGCCAGCAGTTTCCGGGACAGGGGACTACCGTCCTACGAGCAGTACTTC
cdr3_aa: CASSFRDRGLPSYEQYF

j_call: TRBJ2-7
d_call: -
clone_size: -
v_call: TRBV30
cdr3_nt: TGTGCTTACTTTAGCTGGCCCTACGAGCAGTACTTC
cdr3_aa: CAYFSWPYEQYF